This section outlines one T cell receptor (beta chain) sequence together with its context. What it recognizes is unknown. The record originates from a study of CD8 T cells in ankylosing spondylitis. Study-wide points: Characteristic of ankylosing spondylitis blood, it appeared, was a TCR beta motif comprising roughly eight highly homologous variants. The disease-linked clones had a CD8+ phenotype and low blood frequencies. Previously reported in reactive arthritis synovial fluid and blood were some of the motif variants. Reportedly, matched ankylosing spondylitis synovial fluid was significantly enriched for disease-linked clones.

CDR3 length: 12 amino acids. V dropped 0 bases and J dropped 11 bases, with 8 bases sitting between them. In germline, CDR1 is ENHRY, CDR2 SYGVKD. In TCRdb, the 5' RACE reads were re-called with MiXCR into one record per CDR3 protein. The repertoire holds roughly 670,000 distinct CDR3 sequences, roughly 20% seen once, with around 19% in the top ten. The source of this sequence is a male donor with ankylosing spondylitis. Sequencing input: blood, either unsorted or a sorted T cell fraction (not recorded which). The chain uses TRBV10-3 and TRBJ2-1; tentatively, D is TRBD2 (7 bases). DNA for the CDR3: TGTGCCATCAGTGAGTCGGGGGGGCAGCAGTTCTTC. Its translation: CAISESGGQQFF.